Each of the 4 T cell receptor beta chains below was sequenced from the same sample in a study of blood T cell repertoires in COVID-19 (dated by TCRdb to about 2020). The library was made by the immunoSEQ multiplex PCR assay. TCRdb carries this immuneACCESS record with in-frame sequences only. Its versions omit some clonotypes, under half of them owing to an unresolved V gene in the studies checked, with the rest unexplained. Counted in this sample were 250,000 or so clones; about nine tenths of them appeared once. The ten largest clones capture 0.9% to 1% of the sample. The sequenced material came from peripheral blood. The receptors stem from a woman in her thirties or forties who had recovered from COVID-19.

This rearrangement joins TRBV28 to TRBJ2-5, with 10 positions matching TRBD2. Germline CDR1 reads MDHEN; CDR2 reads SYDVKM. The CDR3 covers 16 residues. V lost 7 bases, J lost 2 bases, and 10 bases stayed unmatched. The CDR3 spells CASKTSGTVRQETQYF. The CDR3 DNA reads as TGTGCCAGCAAAACTAGCGGGACGGTAAGACAAGAGACCCAGTACTTC. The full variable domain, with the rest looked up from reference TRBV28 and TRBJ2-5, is DVKVTQSSRYLVKRTGEKVFLECVQDMDHENMFWYRQDPGLGLRLIYFSYDVKMKEKGDIPEGYSVSREKKERFSLILESASTNQTSMYLCASKTSGTVRQETQYFGPGTRLLVL.

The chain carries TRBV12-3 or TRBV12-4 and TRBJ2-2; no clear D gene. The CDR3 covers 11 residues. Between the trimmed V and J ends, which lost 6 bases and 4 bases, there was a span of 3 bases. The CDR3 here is CASRLTGELFF. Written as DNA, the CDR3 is TGTGCCAGCAGACTCACCGGGGAGCTGTTTTTT.

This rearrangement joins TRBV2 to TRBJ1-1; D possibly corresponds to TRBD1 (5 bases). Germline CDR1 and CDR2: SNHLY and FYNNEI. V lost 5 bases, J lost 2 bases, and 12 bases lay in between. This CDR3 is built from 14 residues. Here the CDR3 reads CASSHQGINTEAFF. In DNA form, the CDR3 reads TGTGCCAGCAGTCATCAGGGAATTAACACTGAAGCTTTCTTT.

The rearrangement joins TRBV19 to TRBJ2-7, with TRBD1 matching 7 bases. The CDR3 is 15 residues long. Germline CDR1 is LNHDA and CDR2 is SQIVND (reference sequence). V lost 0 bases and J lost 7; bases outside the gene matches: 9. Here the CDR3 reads CASSIDPGGSREQYF. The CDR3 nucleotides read TGTGCCAGTAGTATAGATCCAGGGGGATCGAGGGAGCAGTACTTC.